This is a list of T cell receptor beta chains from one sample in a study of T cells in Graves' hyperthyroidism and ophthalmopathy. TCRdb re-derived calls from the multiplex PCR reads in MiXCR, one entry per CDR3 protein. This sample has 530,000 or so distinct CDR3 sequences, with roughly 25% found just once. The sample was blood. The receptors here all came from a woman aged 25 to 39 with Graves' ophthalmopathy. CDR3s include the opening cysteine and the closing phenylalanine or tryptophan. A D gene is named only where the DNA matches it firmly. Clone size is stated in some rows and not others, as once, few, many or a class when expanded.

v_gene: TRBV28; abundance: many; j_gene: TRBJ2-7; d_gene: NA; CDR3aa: CASSFSSSVLSKGRSSYEQYF; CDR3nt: TGTGCCAGCAGTTTTTCCTCGAGTGTCCTCTCGAAGGGCCGGAGCTCCTACGAGCAGTACTTC
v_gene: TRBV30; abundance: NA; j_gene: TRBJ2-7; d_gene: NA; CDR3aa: CAWSVRVGEQYF; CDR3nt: TGTGCCTGGAGTGTACGAGTGGGGGAGCAGTACTTC
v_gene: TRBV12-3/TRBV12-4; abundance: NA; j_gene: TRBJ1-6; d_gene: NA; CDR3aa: CASSTLIGLAPLHF; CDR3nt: TGTGCCAGCAGTACACTCATAGGGTTGGCACCCCTCCACTTT
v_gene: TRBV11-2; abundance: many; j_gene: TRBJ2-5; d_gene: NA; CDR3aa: CASNHNVGEETQYF; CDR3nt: TGTGCCAGCAACCATAACGTGGGGGAAGAGACCCAGTACTTC
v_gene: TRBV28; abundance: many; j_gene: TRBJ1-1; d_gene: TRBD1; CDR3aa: CASSLGGTGGRAFF; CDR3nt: TGTGCCAGCAGTCTGGGGGGGACAGGAGGGAGGGCTTTCTTT
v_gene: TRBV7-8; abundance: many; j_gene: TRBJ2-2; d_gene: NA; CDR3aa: CASSFQEKGGELFF; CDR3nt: TGTGCCAGCAGCTTCCAGGAGAAGGGCGGGGAGCTGTTTTTT
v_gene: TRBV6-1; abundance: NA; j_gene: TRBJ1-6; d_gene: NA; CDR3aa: CASRISDRPNSPLRF; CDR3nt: TGTGCCAGCAGGATATCGGACCGTCCTAATTCACCCCTCCGCTTT
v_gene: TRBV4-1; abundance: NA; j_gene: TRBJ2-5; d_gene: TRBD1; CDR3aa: CASSQTGVETQYF; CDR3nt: TGCGCCAGCAGCCAAACAGGGGTAGAGACCCAGTACTTC
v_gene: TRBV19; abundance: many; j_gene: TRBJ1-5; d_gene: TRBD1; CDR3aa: CASAGSGGQPQHF; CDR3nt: TGTGCCAGCGCAGGATCAGGGGGACAGCCCCAGCATTTT
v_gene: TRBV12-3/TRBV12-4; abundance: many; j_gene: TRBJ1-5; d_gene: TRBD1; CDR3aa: CASTAGGVGNQPQHF; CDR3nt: TGTGCCAGCACCGCAGGGGGCGTCGGCAATCAGCCCCAGCATTTT
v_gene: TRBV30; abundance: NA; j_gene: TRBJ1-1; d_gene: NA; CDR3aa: CAWSRGLNTEAFF; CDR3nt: TGTGCCTGGAGTCGGGGCTTGAACACTGAAGCTTTCTTT
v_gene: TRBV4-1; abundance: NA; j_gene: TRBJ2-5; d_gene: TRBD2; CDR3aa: CASSQGQRGGVWETQYF; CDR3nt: TGCGCCAGCAGCCAAGGACAGCGGGGGGGCGTGTGGGAGACCCAGTACTTC
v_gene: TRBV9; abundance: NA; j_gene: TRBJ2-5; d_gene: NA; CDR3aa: CASGAGGGQGEPQYF; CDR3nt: TGTGCCAGCGGCGCTGGGGGGGGCCAGGGGGAGCCCCAGTACTTC
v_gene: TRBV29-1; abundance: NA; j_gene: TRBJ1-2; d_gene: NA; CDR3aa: CSAQLPGGYTF; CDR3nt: TGCAGCGCGCAACTCCCGGGTGGCTACACCTTC
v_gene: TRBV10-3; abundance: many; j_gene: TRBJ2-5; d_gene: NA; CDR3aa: CAISESIVGRETQYF; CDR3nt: TGTGCCATCAGTGAGTCGATCGTTGGTAGGGAGACCCAGTACTTC
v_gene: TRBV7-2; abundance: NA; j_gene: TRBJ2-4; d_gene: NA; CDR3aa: CASSRSEAGAKNIQYF; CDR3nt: TGTGCCAGCAGCCGTTCTGAGGCAGGGGCCAAAAACATTCAGTACTTC
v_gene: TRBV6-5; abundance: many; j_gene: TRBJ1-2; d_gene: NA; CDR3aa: CASSYSVLDVGYTF; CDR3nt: TGTGCCAGCAGTTACTCGGTCTTGGATGTTGGCTACACCTTC
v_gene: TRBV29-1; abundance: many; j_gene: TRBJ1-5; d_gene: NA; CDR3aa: CSVWDPPNQPQHF; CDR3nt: TGCAGCGTCTGGGACCCACCAAATCAGCCCCAGCATTTT
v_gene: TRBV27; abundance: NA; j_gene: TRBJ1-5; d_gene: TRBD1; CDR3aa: CASSRHAQGEPQHF; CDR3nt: TGTGCCAGCAGTCGCCACGCGCAGGGGGAGCCCCAGCATTTT
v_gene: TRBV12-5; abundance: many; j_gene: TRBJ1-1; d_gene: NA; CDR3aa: CASGFDSITEAFF; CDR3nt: TGTGCTAGTGGGTTCGACAGTATCACTGAAGCTTTCTTT
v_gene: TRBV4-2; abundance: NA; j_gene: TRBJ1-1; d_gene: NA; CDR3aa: CASSQGGDGVTEAFF; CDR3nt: TGTGCCAGCAGCCAAGGGGGGGACGGCGTCACTGAAGCTTTCTTT
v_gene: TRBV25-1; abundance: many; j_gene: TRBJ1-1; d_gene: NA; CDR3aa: CASTHPSRNTEAFF; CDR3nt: TGTGCCAGCACCCACCCGTCGCGGAACACTGAAGCTTTCTTT
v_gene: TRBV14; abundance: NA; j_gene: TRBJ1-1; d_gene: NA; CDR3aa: CASSHGTYEAFF; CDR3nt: TGTGCCAGCAGCCACGGAACGTATGAAGCTTTCTTT
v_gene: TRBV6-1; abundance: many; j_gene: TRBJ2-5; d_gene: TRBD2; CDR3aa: CASRPGLAGETQYF; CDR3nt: TGTGCCAGCAGACCCGGACTAGCCGGGGAGACCCAGTACTTC
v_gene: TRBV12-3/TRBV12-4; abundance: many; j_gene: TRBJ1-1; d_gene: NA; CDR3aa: CASSRQGTPNTEAFF; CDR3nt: TGTGCCAGCAGCAGACAAGGGACACCAAACACTGAAGCTTTCTTT
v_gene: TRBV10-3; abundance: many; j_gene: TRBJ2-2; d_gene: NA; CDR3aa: CAISAGTSNTGELFF; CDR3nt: TGTGCCATCAGCGCCGGGACGTCGAACACCGGGGAGCTGTTTTTT
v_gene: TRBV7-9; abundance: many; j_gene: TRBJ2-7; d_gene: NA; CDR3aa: CASSLAEQEGEQYF; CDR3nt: TGTGCCAGCAGCTTAGCCGAACAGGAAGGCGAGCAGTACTTC